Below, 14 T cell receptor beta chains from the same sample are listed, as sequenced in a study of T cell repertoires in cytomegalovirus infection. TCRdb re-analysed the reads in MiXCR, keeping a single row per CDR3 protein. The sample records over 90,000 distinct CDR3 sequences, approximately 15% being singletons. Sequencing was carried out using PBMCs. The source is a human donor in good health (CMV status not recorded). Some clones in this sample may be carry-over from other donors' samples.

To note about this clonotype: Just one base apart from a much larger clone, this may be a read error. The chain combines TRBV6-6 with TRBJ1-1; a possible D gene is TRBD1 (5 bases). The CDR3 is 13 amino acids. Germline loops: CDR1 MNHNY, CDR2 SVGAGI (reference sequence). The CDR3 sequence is CVSSYGGNTEAFF. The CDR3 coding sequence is TGTGTCAGCAGTTACGGGGGGAACACTGAAGCTTTCTTT.

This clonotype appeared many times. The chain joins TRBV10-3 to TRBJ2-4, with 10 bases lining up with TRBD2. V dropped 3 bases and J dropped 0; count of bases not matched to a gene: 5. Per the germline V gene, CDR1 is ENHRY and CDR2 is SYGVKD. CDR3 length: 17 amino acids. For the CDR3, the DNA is TGTGCCATCAGTGATAATAGCGGGGGGCTAGCCAAAAACATTCAGTACTTC. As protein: CAISDNSGGLAKNIQYF.

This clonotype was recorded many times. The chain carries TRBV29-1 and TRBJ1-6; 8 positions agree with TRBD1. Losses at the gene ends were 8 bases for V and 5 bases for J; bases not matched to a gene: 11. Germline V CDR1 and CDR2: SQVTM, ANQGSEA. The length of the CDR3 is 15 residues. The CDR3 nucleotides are TGCAGCCCCCCGACAGGGGTTGGAAATAATTCACCCCTCCACTTT. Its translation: CSPPTGVGNNSPLHF.

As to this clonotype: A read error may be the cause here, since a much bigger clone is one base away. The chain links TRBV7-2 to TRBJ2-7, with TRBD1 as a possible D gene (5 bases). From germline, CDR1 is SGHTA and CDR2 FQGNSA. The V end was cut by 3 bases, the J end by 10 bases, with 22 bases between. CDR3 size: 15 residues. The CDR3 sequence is CASSFVGSPRGDQYF. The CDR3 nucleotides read TGTGCCAGCAGCTTCGTCGGATCCCCAAGGGGTGATCAGTACTTC.

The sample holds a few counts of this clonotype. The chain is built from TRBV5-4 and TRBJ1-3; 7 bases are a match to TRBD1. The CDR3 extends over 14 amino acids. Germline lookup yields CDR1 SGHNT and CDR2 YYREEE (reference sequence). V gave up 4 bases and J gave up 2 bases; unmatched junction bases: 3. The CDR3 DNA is TGTGCCAGCAGCCGCGGACAGGCTGGAAACACCATATATTTT. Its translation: CASSRGQAGNTIYF.

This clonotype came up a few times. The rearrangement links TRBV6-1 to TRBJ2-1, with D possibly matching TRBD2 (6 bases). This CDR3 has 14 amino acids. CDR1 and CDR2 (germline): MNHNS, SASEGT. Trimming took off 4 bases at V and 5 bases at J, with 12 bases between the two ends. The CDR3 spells CASSAGGRHNEQFF. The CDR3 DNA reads TGTGCCAGCAGTGCCGGGGGACGACACAATGAGCAGTTCTTC.

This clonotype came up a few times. This CDR3 is CASSMGWTAQNYGYTF. CDR3 in DNA: TGCGCCAGCAGCATGGGGTGGACAGCCCAGAACTATGGCTACACCTTC. The gene calls are TRBV5-1 and TRBJ1-2; maybe TRBD1 (6 bases). The germline CDR1 and CDR2 sequences are SGHRS and YFSETQ. The CDR3 has 16 amino acids. The ends were cut back, 4 bases at V and 2 bases at J, with 18 bases in the middle. Variable domain in full (rest from reference TRBV5-1 and TRBJ1-2): KAGVTQTPRYLIKTRGQQVTLSCSPISGHRSVSWYQQTPGQGLQFLFEYFSETQRNKGNFPGRFSGRQFSNSRSEMNVSTLELGDSALYLCASSMGWTAQNYGYTFGSGTRLTVV.

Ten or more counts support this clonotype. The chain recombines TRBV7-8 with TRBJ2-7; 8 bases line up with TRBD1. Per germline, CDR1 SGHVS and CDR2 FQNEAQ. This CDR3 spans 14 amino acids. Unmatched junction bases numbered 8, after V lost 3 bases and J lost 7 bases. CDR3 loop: CASSFSGGRREQYF. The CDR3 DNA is TGTGCCAGCAGCTTTTCAGGGGGCCGGAGAGAGCAGTACTTC.

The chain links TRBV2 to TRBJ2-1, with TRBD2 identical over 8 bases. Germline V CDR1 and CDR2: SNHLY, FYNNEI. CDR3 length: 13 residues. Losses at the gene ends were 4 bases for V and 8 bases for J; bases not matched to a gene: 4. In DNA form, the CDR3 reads TGTGCCAGCAGTGGGACGGGGGGGGATGAGCAGTTCTTC. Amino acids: CASSGTGGDEQFF. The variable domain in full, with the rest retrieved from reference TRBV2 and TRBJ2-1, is EPEVTQTPSHQVTQMGQEVILRCVPISNHLYFYWYRQILGQKVEFLVSFYNNEISEKSEIFDDQFSVERPDGSNFTLKIRSTKLEDSAMYFCASSGTGGDEQFFGPGTRLTVL.

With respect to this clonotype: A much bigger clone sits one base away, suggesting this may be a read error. CDR3 nucleotide sequence: TGTGCCAGCAGCACTGGACAGGGGGCGCACCAAGAGAACCAGTACTTC. Protein: CASSTGQGAHQENQYF. The V call is TRBV7-8, the J call TRBJ2-5, with 11 bases matching TRBD1. Germline-derived CDR1 and CDR2 are SGHVS and FQNEAQ. This CDR3 comprises 16 residues.

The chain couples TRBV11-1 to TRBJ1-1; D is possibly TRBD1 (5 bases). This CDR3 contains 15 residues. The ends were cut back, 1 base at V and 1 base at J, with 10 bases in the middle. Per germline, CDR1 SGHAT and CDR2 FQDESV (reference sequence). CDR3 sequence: CASSLGIGGNTEAFF. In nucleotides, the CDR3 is TGTGCCAGCAGCTTAGGTATCGGGGGGAACACTGAAGCTTTCTTT.

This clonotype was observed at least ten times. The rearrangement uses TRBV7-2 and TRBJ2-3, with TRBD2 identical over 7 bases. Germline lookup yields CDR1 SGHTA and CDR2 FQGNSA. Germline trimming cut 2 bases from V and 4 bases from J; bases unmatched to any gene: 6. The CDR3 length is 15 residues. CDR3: CASSLWGGEADTQYF. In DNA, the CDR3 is TGTGCCAGCAGCTTATGGGGGGGGGAAGCAGATACGCAGTATTTT.

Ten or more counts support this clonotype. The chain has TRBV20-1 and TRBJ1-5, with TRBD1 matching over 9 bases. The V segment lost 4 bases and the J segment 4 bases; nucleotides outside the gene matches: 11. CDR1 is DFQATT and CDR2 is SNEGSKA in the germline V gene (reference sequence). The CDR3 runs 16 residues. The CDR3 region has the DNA TGCAGTGCTACGAAGTATAGGGACAGGGAAAATCAGCCCCAGCATTTT. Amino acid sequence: CSATKYRDRENQPQHF.

In nucleotides, the CDR3 is TGTGCCAGCTCACCCTCCTCACAGGTACTCTCTGGAAACACCATATATTTT. Translation: CASSPSSQVLSGNTIYF. The chain uses TRBV18 and TRBJ1-3, with a weak D call TRBD1 (5 bases). This CDR3 contains 17 residues. Per germline, CDR1 KGHSH and CDR2 LQKENI. Trimming shortened V by 3 bases and J by 0 bases, and 15 bases separated the two germline ends.